The 24 T cell receptor beta chains listed next were all sequenced from one sample in a study of follicular helper T cells after annual influenza vaccination (dated by TCRdb to between 2016 and 2019). Libraries were prepared through the immunoSEQ multiplex PCR assay. TCRdb holds this immuneACCESS table with in-frame rearrangements only. Some clones are missing; in checked studies, unresolved V genes explain under half, and the rest has no known cause. The sample table holds some 12,000 clones, of which approximately 80% were seen once. The ten largest clones add up to 3% to 4% of the sample. The time point label of this sample denotes: 2015-2016 season, pre-vaccination. The sequencing used CXCR5+ CD38- circulating T follicular helper cells from blood, collected on the day of influenza vaccination. The sample's cell subset or site, from its label and the paper: circulating Tfh, non-naive CD4+CXCR5+PD-1+ (ICOS+CD38+ or ICOS-CD38-). The receptors were sampled from an adult who received the influenza vaccine.

The V gene is TRBV6-5, the J gene TRBJ1-4; D gene uncertain. The CDR3 is 13 residues long. CDR1 is MNHEY, CDR2 SVGAGI, per germline. V lost 8 bases to trimming and J lost 6 bases, with 13 bases between them. The CDR3 DNA follows: TGTGCCAGCCAAGATAAGGGAGATGAAAAACTGTTTTTT. Translated, it gives CASQDKGDEKLFF.

This sequence joins TRBV30 and TRBJ1-5; D is possibly TRBD1 (6 bases). The V gene lost 4 bases and the J gene lost 1 base, with 14 bases spanning the gap. The CDR3 is 15 amino acids. Per the germline V gene, CDR1 is GTSNPN and CDR2 is SVGIG (reference sequence). The CDR3: CAWTKTGLSNQPQHF. In DNA, the CDR3 is TGTGCCTGGACTAAAACAGGGTTGAGCAATCAGCCCCAGCATTTT.

This clone was recorded once. This chain connects TRBV28 to TRBJ2-7, with TRBD1 matching over 7 bases. Trimming at V came to 6 bases and at J to 6 bases, leaving 14 bases not matched to a gene. Germline loops: CDR1 MDHEN, CDR2 SYDVKM. This CDR3 is 15 amino acids long. Here the CDR3 reads CASSPTTGINREQYF. CDR3 nucleotide sequence: TGTGCCAGCAGCCCTACGACAGGGATTAACCGCGAGCAGTACTTC.

The gene calls are TRBV2 and TRBJ2-6; TRBD1 aligns across 8 bases. The germline V gene encodes CDR1 SNHLY and CDR2 FYNNEI. Trimming at V came to 6 bases and at J to 2 bases, leaving 3 bases not matched to a gene. The CDR3 runs 15 residues. The CDR3 region has the DNA TGTGCCAGCAGCCCAGGGGGCGCTGGGGCCAACGTCCTGACTTTC. Protein sequence: CASSPGGAGANVLTF. Supplemented by reference TRBV2 and TRBJ2-6, the full variable domain reads EPEVTQTPSHQVTQMGQEVILRCVPISNHLYFYWYRQILGQKVEFLVSFYNNEISEKSEIFDDQFSVERPDGSNFTLKIRSTKLEDSAMYFCASSPGGAGANVLTFGAGSRLTVL.

The CDR3 bases are TGTGCCAGCAGCTTAGCAGGGGCAGGCGAGCAGTACTTC. Protein sequence: CASSLAGAGEQYF. The chain recombines TRBV7-8 with TRBJ2-7; D possibly corresponds to TRBD1 (5 bases). The CDR3 has 13 residues. V lost 0 bases and J 6 bases, leaving 9 bases between the germline ends. Germline CDR1 SGHVS, CDR2 FQNEAQ. Combining the CDR3 with reference TRBV7-8 and TRBJ2-7 gives the whole variable domain GAGVSQSPRYKVAKRGQDVALRCDPISGHVSLFWYQQALGQGPEFLTYFQNEAQLDKSGLPSDRFFAERPEGSVSTLKIQRTQQEDSAVYLCASSLAGAGEQYFGPGTRLTVT.

The chain recombines TRBV11-2 with TRBJ1-1; a possible D gene is TRBD1 (5 bases). The V end was cut by 4 bases, the J end by 0 bases, with 15 bases between. In germline, CDR1 is SGHAT, CDR2 FQNNGV. The length of the CDR3 is 16 residues. DNA of the CDR3: TGTGCCAGCAGCTCGGACATGGGATTGATGAACACTGAAGCTTTCTTT. It encodes CASSSDMGLMNTEAFF.

This chain joins TRBV18 and TRBJ1-5; TRBD1 agrees at 8 bases. V was pared by 0 bases and J by 6 bases, with 7 bases of the junction left unmatched. Germline V gene sequence: CDR1 KGHSH, CDR2 LQKENI. This CDR3 comprises 16 residues. The CDR3 region has the DNA TGTGCCAGCTCACCACCGGGACAGGAGGTCGGTCAGCCCCAGCATTTT. Its protein product is CASSPPGQEVGQPQHF.

This rearrangement joins TRBV19 to TRBJ2-2; D is possibly TRBD1 (6 bases). Per germline, CDR1 LNHDA and CDR2 SQIVND (reference sequence). Between the trimmed V and J ends, which lost 3 bases and 7 bases, there was a span of 12 bases. CDR3 size: 14 residues. CDR3 sequence (DNA): TGTGCCAGTAGTATCTACAGGGCCAACGGGGAGCTGTTTTTT. The encoded protein is CASSIYRANGELFF.

J is TRBJ1-3 and V is TRBV15; TRBD1 matches at 9 bases. This CDR3 is built from 15 residues. The V segment lost 5 bases and the J segment 10 bases; nucleotides outside the gene matches: 12. The germline CDR1 and CDR2 sequences are LNHNV and YYDKDF (reference sequence). The CDR3 is CATSGRTGARETIYF. The CDR3 DNA is TGTGCCACCAGCGGCCGGACAGGGGCAAGGGAAACCATATATTTT.

The V gene is TRBV2, the J gene TRBJ1-4; 8 bases are a match to TRBD1. Germline-derived CDR1 and CDR2 are SNHLY and FYNNEI. Trimming at V came to 6 bases and at J to 4 bases, leaving 7 bases not matched to a gene. This CDR3 has 15 amino acids. The CDR3 DNA reads TGTGCCAGCAGCCCCAGACAGGGGAGTAATGAAAAACTGTTTTTT. Protein product: CASSPRQGSNEKLFF.

The chain joins TRBV11-2 to TRBJ2-7, with a tentative D call TRBD1 (5 bases). Germline V gene data show CDR1 as SGHAT and CDR2 as FQNNGV. V was cut by 4 bases and J by 0 bases, with 13 bases left in between. This CDR3 has 15 amino acids. The CDR3, as DNA: TGTGCCAGCAGCTATCGACAGACCGACTCCTACGAGCAGTACTTC. Protein: CASSYRQTDSYEQYF.

The rearrangement joins TRBV7-2 to TRBJ2-3; the match to TRBD2 covers 7 bases. The J segment lost 2 bases and the V segment lost 3 bases, leaving 8 bases of the junction unmatched. Germline CDR1 reads SGHTA; CDR2 reads FQGNSA. CDR3 size: 16 residues. CDR3 sequence: CASSLHGGLLTDTQYF. CDR3 coding DNA: TGTGCCAGCAGCTTGCACGGGGGGTTACTCACAGATACGCAGTATTTT.

V is TRBV6-6 and J is TRBJ1-4, with D perhaps TRBD1 (5 bases). V was cut by 2 bases and J by 6 bases, with 10 bases left in between. Germline V gives CDR1 MNHNY, CDR2 SVGAGI (reference sequence). This CDR3 has 14 residues. The DNA for the CDR3 is TGTGCCAGCAGTTACCTACCCAGGGATGAAAAACTGTTTTTT. The encoded protein is CASSYLPRDEKLFF.

The chain is built from TRBV7-9 and TRBJ2-2; the D gene is possibly TRBD1 (5 bases). CDR3 length: 13 amino acids. Deletions cut 5 bases from V and 3 bases from J, with 7 bases between. In germline, CDR1 is SEHNR, CDR2 FQNEAQ (reference sequence). CDR3 bases: TGTGCCAGCAGCCCCAGGGACACCGGGGAGCTGTTTTTT. As protein: CASSPRDTGELFF.

The rearrangement links TRBV15 to TRBJ2-1; maybe TRBD1 (6 bases). Per the germline V gene, CDR1 is LNHNV and CDR2 is YYDKDF (reference sequence). V dropped 1 base and J dropped 3 bases, with 13 bases sitting between them. There are 16 residues in the CDR3. CDR3 sequence reads: CATSRGGGSGYNEQFF. The CDR3 DNA reads as TGTGCCACCAGCAGAGGTGGGGGCTCAGGCTACAATGAGCAGTTCTTC.

The chain is built from TRBV6-4 and TRBJ2-2; D not certain. CDR3 length: 14 residues. V lost 6 bases and J lost 6, with 14 bases in between. Germline CDR1 is MRHNA and CDR2 is SNTAGT. This CDR3 reads CASRARASAGELFF. DNA for the CDR3: TGTGCCAGCAGGGCCCGGGCCTCGGCCGGGGAGCTGTTTTTT.

V usage is TRBV4-3 and J usage is TRBJ2-2; the D gene is possibly TRBD2 (6 bases). The CDR3 length is 14 residues. V lost 0 bases, J lost 13 bases, and 15 bases lay in between. CDR1 and CDR2 (germline): LGHNA, YSLEER. The CDR3 is CASSQETSQVRLFF. CDR3 coding DNA: TGCGCCAGCAGCCAAGAAACTAGCCAGGTGCGGCTGTTTTTT.

The chain carries TRBV4-2 and TRBJ2-5; 11 bases match TRBD2. The V gene end was trimmed by 0 bases and the J gene end by 5 bases; junction bases not matched to a gene: 14. This CDR3 is built from 19 residues. Germline V gene lookup returns CDR1 LGHNA and CDR2 YNFKEQ. The CDR3 loop is CASSQDLPASGGLGETQYF. The CDR3 DNA reads TGTGCCAGCAGCCAAGATCTACCTGCTAGCGGGGGGTTGGGGGAGACCCAGTACTTC.

The V call is TRBV30, the J call TRBJ2-1; perhaps TRBD1 as D (6 bases). The CDR3 covers 15 residues. Trimming removed 0 bases from V and 1 base from J, with 10 bases in between. Germline V gene lookup returns CDR1 GTSNPN and CDR2 SVGIG (reference sequence). The CDR3: CAWSVRGSSYNEQFF. The CDR3 nucleotides are TGTGCCTGGAGTGTAAGGGGGTCTTCCTACAATGAGCAGTTCTTC.

J is TRBJ1-4 and V is TRBV30; D perhaps matches TRBD1 (5 bases). The CDR3 covers 13 residues. V dropped 5 bases and J dropped 7 bases, with 14 bases sitting between them. Germline V lookup: CDR1 GTSNPN, CDR2 SVGIG (reference sequence). The CDR3 sequence is CAWGGNRGEKLFF. CDR3 nucleotide sequence: TGTGCCTGGGGGGGGAATCGTGGTGAAAAACTGTTTTTT.

With regard to this clone: Other DNA sequences in this sample translate to the same CDR3. The chain is built from TRBV30 and TRBJ2-5; TRBD2 agrees at 8 bases. The CDR3 consists of 17 residues. Germline V lookup: CDR1 GTSNPN, CDR2 SVGIG (reference sequence). The V segment lost 1 base and the J segment 5 bases; nucleotides outside the gene matches: 15. The CDR3 nucleotides are TGTGCCTGGAGTGAAGGGGGACTCGCGGGGGGCGCGGAGACCCAGTACTTC. This gives the protein CAWSEGGLAGGAETQYF.

A remark on this clone: The sample carries other DNA sequences with the same CDR3. The chain carries TRBV7-2 and TRBJ1-2; D uncertain. The CDR3 has 13 amino acids. V lost 5 bases and J 4 bases, leaving 11 bases between the germline ends. CDR1 and CDR2 from the germline V gene are SGHTA and FQGNSA. The CDR3 is CASSLQTVYGYTF. In DNA form, the CDR3 reads TGTGCCAGCAGCCTCCAAACTGTCTATGGCTACACCTTC.

V gene TRBV18 combines with J gene TRBJ2-1, with 11 bases identical to TRBD1. The CDR3 consists of 15 residues. CDR1 and CDR2 from the germline V gene are KGHSH and LQKENI. V dropped 5 bases and J dropped 6; count of bases not matched to a gene: 6. The chain's CDR3 is CASSTGQGGLNEQFF. The CDR3 region has the DNA TGTGCCAGCTCAACGGGACAGGGGGGACTCAATGAGCAGTTCTTC.

V is TRBV6-6 and J is TRBJ1-1, with D unclear. The CDR3 has 13 amino acids. CDR1 and CDR2 from the germline V gene are MNHNY and SVGAGI (reference sequence). V lost 0 bases and J 5 bases, leaving 7 bases between the germline ends. The CDR3 sequence is CASSYSAGTEAFF. Here the CDR3 DNA reads TGTGCCAGCAGTTACTCGGCCGGTACTGAAGCTTTCTTT.